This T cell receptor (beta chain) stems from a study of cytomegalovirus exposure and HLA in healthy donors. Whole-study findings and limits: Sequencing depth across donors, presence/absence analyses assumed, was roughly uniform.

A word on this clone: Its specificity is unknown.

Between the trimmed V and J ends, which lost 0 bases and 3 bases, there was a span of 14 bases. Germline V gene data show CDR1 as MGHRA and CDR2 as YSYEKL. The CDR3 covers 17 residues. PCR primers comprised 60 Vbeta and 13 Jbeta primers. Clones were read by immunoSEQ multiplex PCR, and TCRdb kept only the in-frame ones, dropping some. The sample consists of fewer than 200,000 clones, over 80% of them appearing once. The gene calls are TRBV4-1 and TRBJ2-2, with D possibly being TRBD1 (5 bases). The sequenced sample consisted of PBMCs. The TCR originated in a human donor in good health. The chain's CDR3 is CASSQDFWSRDTGELFF. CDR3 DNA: TGCGCCAGCAGCCAAGATTTTTGGTCCAGGGACACCGGGGAGCTGTTTTTT.